These 6 T cell receptor beta chains came from one sample sequenced in a study of Ad26.COV2.S vaccination and SARS-CoV-2 variants. The table came from immunoSEQ multiplex PCR; TCRdb's copy has only in-frame clones and leaves some out. The sample lists roughly 700,000 clones; roughly 90% were seen once. Treatment given: some 19 received Ad26.COV2.S at low or high dose, single or two shots; several received placebo; per-sample allocation not given. Samples were taken on day 63 after the first vaccine or placebo injection. The specimen comprised peripheral blood, sampled in a trial of Ad26.COV2.S vaccine versus placebo. Every receptor here comes from a person between 18 and 60 years old who received the Ad26.COV2.S COVID-19 vaccine or a placebo.

This clone was observed a single time. The chain is built from TRBV9 and TRBJ1-5; D not resolved. The CDR3 runs 15 residues. Between the trimmed V and J ends, which lost 0 bases and 9 bases, there was a span of 16 bases. Germline values: CDR1 SGDLS, CDR2 YYNGEE. CDR3 nucleotide sequence: TGTGCCAGCAGCGTAGGTGACACCAACTCGGGGCCCCAGCATTTT. Encoded protein: CASSVGDTNSGPQHF.

The V and J genes are TRBV27 and TRBJ2-7, with D possibly matching TRBD1 (6 bases). The V gene lost 3 bases and the J gene lost 2 bases, with 17 bases spanning the gap. Germline CDR1 and CDR2: MNHEY and SMNVEV (reference sequence). The CDR3 is made up of 16 amino acids. CDR3 bases: TGTGCCAGCAGTTTGGGGGCAACAGGGTCCACCTACGAGCAGTACTTC. Translated: CASSLGATGSTYEQYF.

V is TRBV5-8 and J is TRBJ2-5; D is perhaps TRBD1 (7 bases). The ends were cut back, 4 bases at V and 5 bases at J, with 21 bases in the middle. CDR3 size: 16 residues. CDR1 SGHTS and CDR2 YDEGEE come from the germline V gene. CDR3 region: CASSPARDSQYETQYF. DNA for the CDR3: TGTGCCAGCAGCCCAGCGCGGGACAGCCAATATGAGACCCAGTACTTC.

The V gene is TRBV14, the J gene TRBJ1-1; the D is unclear. Trimming removed 4 bases at V and 6 bases at J, with 15 bases between. The CDR3 length is 14 residues. Per germline, CDR1 SGHDN and CDR2 FVKESK. CDR3 nucleotides: TGTGCCAGCAGCCCCTTAAGCGGCAACCCTGAAGCTTTCTTT. Translated: CASSPLSGNPEAFF.

The chain has TRBV6-5 and TRBJ1-2; D gene unclear. Germline CDR1 is MNHEY and CDR2 is SVGAGI. The CDR3 sequence is 14 residues long. Trimming took off 4 bases at V and 5 bases at J, with 14 bases between the two ends. CDR3 residues: CASSFASGFYGYTF. The CDR3, as DNA: TGTGCCAGCAGTTTCGCCAGCGGATTTTATGGCTACACCTTC.

The chain recombines TRBV12-5 with TRBJ2-2; D is possibly TRBD2 (6 bases). Germline V gives CDR1 LGHNT, CDR2 FRNRAP. This CDR3 comprises 14 residues. Deletions cut 6 bases from V and 4 bases from J, with 12 bases between. CDR3 residues: CASGQAGRTGELFF. The CDR3 region has the DNA TGTGCTAGTGGCCAAGCGGGCCGCACCGGGGAGCTGTTTTTT.